Listed below are T cell receptor beta chains from one sample, sequenced in a study of T cell repertoires in cytomegalovirus infection. TCRdb passed the reads through MiXCR, listing each CDR3 protein once. The repertoire has 150,000 to 200,000 distinct CDR3 sequences, approximately 15% of them found once; the top ten carry 25% to 30%. Material for sequencing was PBMCs. The receptors here all came from a human donor in good health (CMV status not recorded). Some clones in this sample may be carry-over from other donors' samples. The CDR3 runs from the conserved cysteine through the conserved F or W. The D gene is left open where the match is weak. A row's size may be missing; if present it is once, few, many or a size class.

size	V	J	D	DNA	CDR3
many	TRBV6-5	TRBJ1-1	NA	TGTGCCAGCAGTTACACCCCGGGTAGACCTGAAGCTTTCTTT	CASSYTPGRPEAFF
many	TRBV6-1	TRBJ1-6	NA	TGTGCCAGCAGCGGGGGGGGATTCGTCAATAATTCACCCCTCCACTTT	CASSGGGFVNNSPLHF
many	TRBV4-1	TRBJ1-2	NA	TGCGCCAGCAGCCAAGGTCTTGGGGGTGCCCCCTTTGGCTACACCTTC	CASSQGLGGAPFGYTF
few	TRBV2	TRBJ2-2	NA	TGTGCCAGCGTTATAACTAGGGGCGGGGAGCTGTTTTTT	CASVITRGGELFF
NA	TRBV29-1	TRBJ2-7	NA	TGCAGCGTTGAAGAGGAGGTACCCTACGAGCAGTACTTC	CSVEEEVPYEQYF
NA	TRBV29-1	TRBJ1-1	TRBD1	TGCAGCGTTGACCCGACAGGGGTTGGCACTGAAGCTTTCTTT	CSVDPTGVGTEAFF
few	TRBV20-1	TRBJ1-4	TRBD1	TGCAGTGCCCCCCCCACAGGGGGCCGGGATGAAAAACTGTTTTTT	CSAPPTGGRDEKLFF
few	TRBV20-1	TRBJ2-4	NA	TGCAGTGCTAGAGCGTCTAGAGAAGCCAAAAACATTCAGTACTTC	CSARASREAKNIQYF
many	TRBV29-1	TRBJ2-6	NA	TGCAGCGTTCCCTTAGGTTCTGGGGCCAACGTCCTGACTTTC	CSVPLGSGANVLTF
many	TRBV7-8	TRBJ1-2	NA	TGTGCCAGCACCTTACAACGGGGAGGCTACACCTTC	CASTLQRGGYTF
NA	TRBV20-1	TRBJ1-6	NA	TGCAGTGCTACCCCCGGGACCCTTAATTCACCCCTCCACTTT	CSATPGTLNSPLHF
many	TRBV6-1	TRBJ2-3	NA	TGTGCCAGCAAGGAGGGAGGCACAGATACGCAGTATTTT	CASKEGGTDTQYF
few	TRBV5-1	TRBJ1-2	NA	TGCGCCAGCAGCTTGGTAGTCGGAGTTACGAATAACTATGGCTACACCTTC	CASSLVVGVTNNYGYTF
many	TRBV5-5	TRBJ2-3	TRBD2	TGTGCCAGCAGCTGGGGCGGGAGACTCACAGATACGCAGTATTTT	CASSWGGRLTDTQYF